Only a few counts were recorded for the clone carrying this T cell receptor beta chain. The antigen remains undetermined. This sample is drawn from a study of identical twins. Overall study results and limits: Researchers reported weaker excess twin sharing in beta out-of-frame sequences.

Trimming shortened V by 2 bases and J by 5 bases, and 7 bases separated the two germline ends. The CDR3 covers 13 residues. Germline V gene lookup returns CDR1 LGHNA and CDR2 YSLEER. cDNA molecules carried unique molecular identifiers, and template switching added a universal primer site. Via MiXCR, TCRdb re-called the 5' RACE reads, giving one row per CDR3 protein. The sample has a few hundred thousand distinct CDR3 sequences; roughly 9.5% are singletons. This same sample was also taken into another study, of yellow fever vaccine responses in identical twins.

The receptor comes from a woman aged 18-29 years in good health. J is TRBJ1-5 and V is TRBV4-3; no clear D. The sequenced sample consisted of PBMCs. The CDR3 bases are TGCGCCAGCAGCCAAAATATAGATCAGCCCCAGCATTTT. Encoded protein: CASSQNIDQPQHF.